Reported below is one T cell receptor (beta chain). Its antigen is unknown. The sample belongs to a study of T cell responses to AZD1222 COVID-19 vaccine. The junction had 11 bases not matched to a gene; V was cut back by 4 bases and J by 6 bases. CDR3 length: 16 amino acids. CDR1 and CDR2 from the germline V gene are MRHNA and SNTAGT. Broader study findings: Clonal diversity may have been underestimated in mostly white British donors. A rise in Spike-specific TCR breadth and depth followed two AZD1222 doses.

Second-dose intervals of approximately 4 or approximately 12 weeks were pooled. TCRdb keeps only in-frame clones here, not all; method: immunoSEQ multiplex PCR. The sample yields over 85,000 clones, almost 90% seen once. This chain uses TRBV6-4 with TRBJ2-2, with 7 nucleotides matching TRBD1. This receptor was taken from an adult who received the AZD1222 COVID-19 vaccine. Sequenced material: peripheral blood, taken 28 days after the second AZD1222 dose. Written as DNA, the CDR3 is TGTGCCAGCAGTGCTCTTGGACAGGTAGAGCCCGGGGAGCTGTTTTTT. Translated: CASSALGQVEPGELFF.